This TCR beta chain emerged from a study of shared clonotypes between healthy human individuals. Broader study findings: Non-shared clonotypes had lower generation probabilities than clonotypes shared by all four sorted-subset donors. Read depth was anticipated to influence clonotype sharing among donors.

To note about this clone: Its target is unknown.

The CDR3 sequence is 15 residues long. Trimming removed 4 bases from V and 10 bases from J, with 20 bases in between. Germline values: CDR1 SGHTA, CDR2 FQGTGA. Profiling relied on immunoSEQ multiplex PCR, and the TCRdb table lists in-frame clones only, not all of them. The repertoire holds over a million clones, with 70% to 80% as singletons. The V call is TRBV7-3, the J call TRBJ2-1, with D possibly TRBD2 on 6 matching bases. The source of this sequence is a man younger than 35 in good health. Some clones in this sample may be carry-over from other donors' samples. Source material: memory CD4+ T cells from PBMCs. Subset specified: CD45RA-negative fraction. As DNA, the CDR3 is TGTGCCAGCAGCTCCTCCCCCCTACTGGGAGGCGAGCAGTTCTTC. It yields the protein CASSSSPLLGGEQFF.